Below are 16 T cell receptor beta chains sequenced from a single sample in a study of T cell changes during pregnancy in multiple sclerosis. TCRdb keeps only in-frame clones here, not all; method: immunoSEQ multiplex PCR. The repertoire has around 80,000 clones, about 93% of them found once; the top ten carry 0.8% to 1%. The material sequenced was peripheral blood, taken in the second trimester of pregnancy. Receptors were obtained from a female donor in good health, enrolled as a control in a pregnancy study.

V gene TRBV2 combines with J gene TRBJ2-3, with TRBD2 identical over 14 bases. Germline-derived CDR1 and CDR2 are SNHLY and FYNNEI. Trimming removed 5 bases from V and 5 bases from J; junction bases left unmatched: 6. CDR3 length: 16 amino acids. The chain's CDR3 is CASSRRLAGGVDTQYF. The DNA for the CDR3 is TGTGCCAGCAGTCGAAGACTAGCGGGAGGGGTAGATACGCAGTATTTT.

The chain employs TRBV28 and TRBJ2-7; 7 bases fit TRBD2. The CDR3 runs 16 residues. V lost 5 bases, J lost 3 bases, and 13 bases stayed unmatched. The germline CDR1 and CDR2 sequences are MDHEN and SYDVKM. DNA of the CDR3: TGTGCCAGCAGTCCGGGGTGGGAGCGGGGAAACTACGAGCAGTACTTC. Amino acids: CASSPGWERGNYEQYF.

V and J are TRBV5-1 and TRBJ2-3; 8 positions match TRBD2. The CDR3 is made up of 18 amino acids. V dropped 4 bases and J dropped 2; count of bases not matched to a gene: 15. Per germline, CDR1 SGHRS and CDR2 YFSETQ. CDR3: CASSRGREAGVVTDTQYF. CDR3 sequence (DNA): TGCGCCAGCAGCCGCGGCCGGGAAGCGGGAGTGGTCACAGATACGCAGTATTTT.

V and J are TRBV7-6 and TRBJ2-7, with 8 bases aligning to TRBD2. Germline lookup yields CDR1 SGHVS and CDR2 FNYEAQ. The V gene end was trimmed by 0 bases and the J gene end by 2 bases; junction bases not matched to a gene: 6. This CDR3 is 16 amino acids long. CDR3 nucleotides: TGTGCCAGCAGCTTAGCCCGGGCGGGAGGCCCCTACGAGCAGTACTTC. Translation: CASSLARAGGPYEQYF.

The V and J genes are TRBV11-2 and TRBJ2-5; 8 bases fit TRBD1. V lost 1 base, J lost 4 bases, and 5 bases stayed unmatched. Looked up from germline, CDR1 is SGHAT and CDR2 is FQNNGV. The CDR3 is 15 residues long. The CDR3 region has the DNA TGTGCCAGCAGCTTAGCACAGGGGGTAGGAGAGACCCAGTACTTC. Its translation is CASSLAQGVGETQYF. Together with reference TRBV11-2 and TRBJ2-5, the CDR3 gives the full variable domain: EAGVAQSPRYKIIEKRQSVAFWCNPISGHATLYWYQQILGQGPKLLIQFQNNGVVDDSQLPKDRFSAERLKGVDSTLKIQPAKLEDSAVYLCASSLAQGVGETQYFGPGTRLLVL.

The V call is TRBV6-5, the J call TRBJ1-1; maybe TRBD1 (5 bases). Germline V lookup: CDR1 MNHEY, CDR2 SVGAGI. V lost 2 bases to trimming and J lost 9 bases, with 16 bases between them. The CDR3 is 14 residues long. In DNA, the CDR3 is TGTGCCAGCAGTTACAGGGGTCGGGCGCTCCAAGCTTTCTTT. Its translation: CASSYRGRALQAFF.

The chain couples TRBV6-5 to TRBJ1-5, with D maybe TRBD1 (5 bases). With 6 bases removed from V and 5 bases from J, the gap between germline ends came to 11 bases. Germline loops: CDR1 MNHEY, CDR2 SVGAGI. There are 13 residues in the CDR3. CDR3 protein: CASRDRMDQPQHF. The CDR3 coding sequence is TGTGCCAGCAGAGACAGAATGGATCAGCCCCAGCATTTT.

The rearrangement joins TRBV15 to TRBJ2-7; 9 nucleotides agree with TRBD2. Germline V gene data show CDR1 as LNHNV and CDR2 as YYDKDF (reference sequence). The CDR3 spans 14 residues. V gave up 1 base and J gave up 5 bases; unmatched junction bases: 3. This chain's CDR3 is CATSRGTSANEQYF. CDR3 coding DNA: TGTGCCACCAGCAGAGGGACTAGCGCTAACGAGCAGTACTTC.

This chain joins TRBV28 and TRBJ2-7, with 7 bases that match TRBD1. The CDR3 sequence is 14 residues long. Per the germline V gene, CDR1 is MDHEN and CDR2 is SYDVKM. The V gene end was trimmed by 6 bases and the J gene end by 3 bases; junction bases not matched to a gene: 8. The CDR3 loop reads CASRDPGQNYEQYF. The CDR3, as DNA: TGTGCCAGCAGGGACCCGGGACAGAACTACGAGCAGTACTTC.

The rearrangement uses TRBV18 and TRBJ2-7, with 12 bases that match TRBD2. After removal of 4 bases from V and 1 base from J, the junction contained 5 bases not matched to a gene. Germline V gene lookup returns CDR1 KGHSH and CDR2 LQKENI. There are 16 residues in the CDR3. The CDR3 bases are TGTGCCAGCTCACGCGAGACTAGCGGGGGATCCTACGAGCAGTACTTC. Protein product: CASSRETSGGSYEQYF.

The rearrangement uses TRBV27 and TRBJ2-1, with 7 bases identical to TRBD2. Germline V CDR1 and CDR2: MNHEY, SMNVEV (reference sequence). The CDR3 is 15 residues long. The J segment lost 8 bases and the V segment lost 6 bases, leaving 13 bases of the junction unmatched. The CDR3 nucleotides are TGTGCCAGCAGCCCCTATAGGGGAGGGGTCTATGAGCAGTTCTTC. Translating it yields CASSPYRGGVYEQFF.

The chain combines TRBV7-2 with TRBJ2-7; D gene ambiguous. The CDR3 consists of 11 residues. V lost 5 bases and J 2 bases, leaving 4 bases between the germline ends. CDR1 is SGHTA, CDR2 FQGNSA, per germline. DNA of the CDR3: TGTGCCAGCAGCGTCGCCTACGAGCAGTACTTC. As protein: CASSVAYEQYF.

The V call is TRBV2, the J call TRBJ2-3; perhaps TRBD1 as D (5 bases). The CDR3 runs 16 residues. Germline CDR1 reads SNHLY; CDR2 reads FYNNEI. The V end was cut by 7 bases, the J end by 0 bases, with 17 bases between. The DNA for the CDR3 is TGTGCCAGCATTCCGAGCAAGCAGGGAAGCACAGATACGCAGTATTTT. Its translation is CASIPSKQGSTDTQYF.

This sequence joins TRBV6-5 and TRBJ2-7, with 7 bases aligning to TRBD1. The germline gives CDR1 MNHEY, CDR2 SVGAGI. V shed 2 bases, J shed 2 bases, and the junction held 6 bases outside the gene matches. The CDR3 covers 15 residues. CDR3 coding DNA: TGTGCCAGCAGTTACAGCCAGACAGGGACCTACGAGCAGTACTTC. It codes for CASSYSQTGTYEQYF.

J is TRBJ2-1 and V is TRBV7-9; maybe TRBD1 (6 bases). V lost 3 bases and J 4 bases, leaving 19 bases between the germline ends. This CDR3 is built from 17 residues. Germline V gives CDR1 SEHNR, CDR2 FQNEAQ (reference sequence). The CDR3 sequence: CASSFATGSLLYNEQFF. In nucleotides, the CDR3 is TGTGCCAGCAGCTTCGCTACAGGGTCCCTATTATACAATGAGCAGTTCTTC.

The V and J genes are TRBV25-1 and TRBJ2-1; 8 nucleotides match TRBD2. J was trimmed by 5 bases and V by 0 bases; bases with no gene match: 6. The CDR3 extends over 16 amino acids. Germline lookup yields CDR1 MGHDK and CDR2 SYGVNS. The CDR3 protein is CASSEYSNGRDNEQFF. The CDR3 DNA reads as TGTGCCAGCAGTGAATATAGTAACGGGAGGGACAATGAGCAGTTCTTC.